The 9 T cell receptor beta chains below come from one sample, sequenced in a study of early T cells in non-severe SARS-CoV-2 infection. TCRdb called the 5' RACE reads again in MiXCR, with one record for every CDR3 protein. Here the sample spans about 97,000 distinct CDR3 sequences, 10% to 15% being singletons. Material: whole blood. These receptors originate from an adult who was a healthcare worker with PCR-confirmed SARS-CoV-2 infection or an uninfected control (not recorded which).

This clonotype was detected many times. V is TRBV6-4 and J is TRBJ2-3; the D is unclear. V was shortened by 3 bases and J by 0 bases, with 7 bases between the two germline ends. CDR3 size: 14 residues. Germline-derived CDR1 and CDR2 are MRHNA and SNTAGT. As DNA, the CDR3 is TGTGCCAGCAGTGAAACCGGGAGCACAGATACGCAGTATTTT. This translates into CASSETGSTDTQYF.

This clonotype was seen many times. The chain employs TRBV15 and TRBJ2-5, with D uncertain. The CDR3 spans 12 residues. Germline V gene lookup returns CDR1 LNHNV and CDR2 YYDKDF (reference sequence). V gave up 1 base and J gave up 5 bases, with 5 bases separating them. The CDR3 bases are TGTGCCACCAGCAGAGTGACGGAGACCCAGTACTTC. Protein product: CATSRVTETQYF.

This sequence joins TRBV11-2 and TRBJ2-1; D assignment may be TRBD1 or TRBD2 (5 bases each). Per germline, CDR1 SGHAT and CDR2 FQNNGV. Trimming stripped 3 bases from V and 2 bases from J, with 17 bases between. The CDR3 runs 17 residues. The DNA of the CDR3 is TGTGCCAGCAGCTTCAACCAATGGGGGAACCCCTACAATGAGCAGTTCTTC. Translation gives CASSFNQWGNPYNEQFF.

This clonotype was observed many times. The CDR3 protein is CASSWTGREQFF. CDR3 nucleotide sequence: TGTGCCAGCAGCTGGACAGGGCGAGAGCAGTTCTTC. The genes are TRBV7-2 and TRBJ2-1; 8 nucleotides match TRBD1. The germline V gene encodes CDR1 SGHTA and CDR2 FQGNSA. The CDR3 runs 12 residues. V shed 4 bases, J shed 10 bases, and the junction held 3 bases outside the gene matches. Together with reference TRBV7-2 and TRBJ2-1, the CDR3 gives the full variable domain: GAGVSQSPSNKVTEKGKDVELRCDPISGHTALYWYRQSLGQGLEFLIYFQGNSAPDKSGLPSDRFSAERTGGSVSTLTIQRTQQEDSAVYLCASSWTGREQFFGPGTRLTVL.

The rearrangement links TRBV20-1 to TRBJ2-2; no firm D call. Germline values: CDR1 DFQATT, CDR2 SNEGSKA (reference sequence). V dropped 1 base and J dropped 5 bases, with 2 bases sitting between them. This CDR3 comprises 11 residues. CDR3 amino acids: CSARVTGELFF. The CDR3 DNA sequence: TGCAGTGCTAGAGTTACCGGGGAGCTGTTTTTT.

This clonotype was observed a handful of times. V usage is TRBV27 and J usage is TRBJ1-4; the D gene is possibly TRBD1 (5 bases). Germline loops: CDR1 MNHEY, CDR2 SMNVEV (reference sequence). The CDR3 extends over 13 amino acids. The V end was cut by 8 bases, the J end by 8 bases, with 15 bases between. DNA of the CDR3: TGTGCCAGCGGACTAGGGGCTGGAGAAAAACTGTTTTTT. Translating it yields CASGLGAGEKLFF. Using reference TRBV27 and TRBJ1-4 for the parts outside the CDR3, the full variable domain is EAQVTQNPRYLITVTGKKLTVTCSQNMNHEYMSWYRQDPGLGLRQIYYSMNVEVTDKGDVPEGYKVSRKEKRNFPLILESPSPNQTSLYFCASGLGAGEKLFFGSGTQLSVL.

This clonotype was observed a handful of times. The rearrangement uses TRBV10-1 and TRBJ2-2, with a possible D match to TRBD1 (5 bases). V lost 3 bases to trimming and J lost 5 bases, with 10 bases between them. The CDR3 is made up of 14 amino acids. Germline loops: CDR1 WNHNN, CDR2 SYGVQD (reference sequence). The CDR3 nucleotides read TGCGCCAGCAGTGATCCGACAGCTACCGGGGAGCTGTTTTTT. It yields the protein CASSDPTATGELFF.

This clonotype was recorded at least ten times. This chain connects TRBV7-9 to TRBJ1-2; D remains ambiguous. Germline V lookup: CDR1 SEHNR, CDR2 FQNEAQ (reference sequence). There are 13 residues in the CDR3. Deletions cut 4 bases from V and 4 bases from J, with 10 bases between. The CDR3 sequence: CASSSYRAYGYTF. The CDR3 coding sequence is TGTGCCAGCAGCTCTTACCGCGCCTATGGCTACACCTTC.

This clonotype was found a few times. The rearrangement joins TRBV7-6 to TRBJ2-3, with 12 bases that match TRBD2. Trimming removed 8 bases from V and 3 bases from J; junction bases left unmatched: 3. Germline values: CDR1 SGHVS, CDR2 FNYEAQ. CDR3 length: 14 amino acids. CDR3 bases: TGTGCCAGCGCCGGGACTAGCGGGACAGATACGCAGTATTTT. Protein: CASAGTSGTDTQYF.